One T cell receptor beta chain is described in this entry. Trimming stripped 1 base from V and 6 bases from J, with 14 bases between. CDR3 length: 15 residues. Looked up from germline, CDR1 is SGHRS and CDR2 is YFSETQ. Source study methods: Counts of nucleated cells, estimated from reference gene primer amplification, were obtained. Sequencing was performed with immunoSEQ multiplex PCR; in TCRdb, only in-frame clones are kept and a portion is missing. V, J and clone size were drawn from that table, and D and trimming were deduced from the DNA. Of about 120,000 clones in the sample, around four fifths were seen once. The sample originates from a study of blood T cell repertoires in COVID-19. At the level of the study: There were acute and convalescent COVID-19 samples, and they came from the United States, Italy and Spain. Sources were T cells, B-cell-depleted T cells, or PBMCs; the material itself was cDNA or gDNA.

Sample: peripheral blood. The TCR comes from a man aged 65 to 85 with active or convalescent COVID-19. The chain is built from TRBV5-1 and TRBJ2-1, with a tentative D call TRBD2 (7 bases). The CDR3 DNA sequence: TGCGCCAGCAGCTTGATGGGGGGCGGGGGCAATGAGCAGTTCTTC. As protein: CASSLMGGGGNEQFF.